Sequencing of this TCR beta chain was carried out in a study of shared T cell receptors in the human thymus. The V gene end was trimmed by 5 bases and the J gene end by 0 bases; junction bases not matched to a gene: 8. The germline CDR1 and CDR2 sequences are SGHDN and FVKESK. This CDR3 is built from 18 residues. Only in-frame clones appear in the TCRdb table, and some are missing; sequencing was by immunoSEQ multiplex PCR. The sample holds about 660,000 clones, 88% seen once. This same sample was also taken into another study, of human thymus T cells. This second study says: Thymus tissue was removed during corrective cardiac surgery. What related research reported was that thymic repertoires overlapped highly among unrelated individuals.

The receptor's source is a boy under two years old with a congenital heart defect. Sequencing input: thymocytes. This chain joins TRBV14 and TRBJ2-2; TRBD2 matches 11 bases. The CDR3 loop is CASSKRTSGPTNTGELFF. The CDR3, as DNA: TGTGCCAGCAGCAAGAGGACTAGCGGGCCTACGAACACCGGGGAGCTGTTTTTT.